The rows below give T cell receptor beta chains drawn from one sample of a study of PD-L1 blockade in urothelial cancer. Clones were read by immunoSEQ multiplex PCR, and TCRdb kept only the in-frame ones, dropping some. The sample lists roughly 43,000 clones; over 65% were seen once. The sequencing used PBMCs, collected around atezolizumab (anti-PD-L1) treatment. These receptors originate from a man aged 70-80 years with urothelial cancer. Both conserved end residues are part of each CDR3. A D gene is named only where the DNA matches it firmly. Only some rows state a clone size, as once, few, many or a class for expanded clones.

d_call: TRBD1; j_call: TRBJ1-3; clone_size: -; v_call: TRBV9; cdr3_nt: TGTGCCAGCAGCGTATCTCGGACAGGGGTCTCTGGAAACACCATATATTTT; cdr3_aa: CASSVSRTGVSGNTIYF
d_call: TRBD1; j_call: TRBJ1-5; clone_size: -; v_call: TRBV5-1; cdr3_nt: TGCGCCAGTTCCCAGGGGACAGGGGTCAATCAGCCCCAGCATTTT; cdr3_aa: CASSQGTGVNQPQHF
d_call: TRBD2; j_call: TRBJ2-3; clone_size: -; v_call: TRBV7-9; cdr3_nt: TGTGCCAGCAGCTTAGCCCTAGCGGGAGGCACAGATACGCAGTATTTT; cdr3_aa: CASSLALAGGTDTQYF
d_call: TRBD2; j_call: TRBJ2-3; clone_size: -; v_call: TRBV14; cdr3_nt: TGTGCCAGCAGCCGCCTTACTAGCGGCACAGATACGCAGTATTTT; cdr3_aa: CASSRLTSGTDTQYF
d_call: TRBD2; j_call: TRBJ2-2; clone_size: -; v_call: TRBV6-1; cdr3_nt: TGTGCCAGCAGTGAGAGCGATAGCGGGGCCGGGGAGCTGTTTTTT; cdr3_aa: CASSESDSGAGELFF
d_call: TRBD1; j_call: TRBJ2-7; clone_size: -; v_call: TRBV13; cdr3_nt: TGTGCCAGCAGCGTTCGGGACAGGGGCAACGAGCAGTACTTC; cdr3_aa: CASSVRDRGNEQYF
d_call: -; j_call: TRBJ2-7; clone_size: -; v_call: TRBV4-3; cdr3_nt: TGCGCCAGCAGCCAAGCCCCCCCGGGAAGATTCCACGAGCAGTACTTC; cdr3_aa: CASSQAPPGRFHEQYF
d_call: -; j_call: TRBJ1-1; clone_size: few; v_call: TRBV5-6; cdr3_nt: TGTGCCAGCAGCTTGCCGGGAAGCGTAGGGACTGAAGCTTTCTTT; cdr3_aa: CASSLPGSVGTEAFF
d_call: -; j_call: TRBJ1-3; clone_size: -; v_call: TRBV9; cdr3_nt: TGTGCCAGCAGCGTCGGGTCTGGAAACACCATATATTTT; cdr3_aa: CASSVGSGNTIYF
d_call: -; j_call: TRBJ1-2; clone_size: -; v_call: TRBV5-1; cdr3_nt: TGCGCCACCACCACTGGAGGCAGACGGGGTGGCTACACCTTC; cdr3_aa: CATTTGGRRGGYTF
d_call: -; j_call: TRBJ1-2; clone_size: -; v_call: TRBV28; cdr3_nt: TGTGCCAGCAGTTTATACGGGGAAGCTAACTATGGCTACACCTTC; cdr3_aa: CASSLYGEANYGYTF
d_call: TRBD1; j_call: TRBJ1-5; clone_size: -; v_call: TRBV28; cdr3_nt: TGTGCCACCAAACCAGGGGGAGGTCAGCCCCAGCATTTT; cdr3_aa: CATKPGGGQPQHF
d_call: TRBD1; j_call: TRBJ1-6; clone_size: -; v_call: TRBV11-2; cdr3_nt: TGTGCCAGCAGCGCCCAACAGGGGCGGAATTCACCCCTCCACTTT; cdr3_aa: CASSAQQGRNSPLHF
d_call: TRBD1; j_call: TRBJ1-1; clone_size: -; v_call: TRBV19; cdr3_nt: TGTGCCAGTAGGACAGGGGGCCGGAACACTGAAGCTTTCTTT; cdr3_aa: CASRTGGRNTEAFF
d_call: -; j_call: TRBJ1-5; clone_size: -; v_call: TRBV7-9; cdr3_nt: TGTGCCAGCAGCTTAACCGGCGGGGATCAGCCCCAGCATTTT; cdr3_aa: CASSLTGGDQPQHF
d_call: -; j_call: TRBJ1-3; clone_size: -; v_call: TRBV28; cdr3_nt: TGTGCCAGCAGTTTAATTGGGGGAGGCTTTTCTGGAAACACCATATATTTT; cdr3_aa: CASSLIGGGFSGNTIYF
d_call: -; j_call: TRBJ2-3; clone_size: -; v_call: TRBV2; cdr3_nt: TGTGCCAGCTCACGGCTAGCGCGCACAGATACGCAGTATTTT; cdr3_aa: CASSRLARTDTQYF
d_call: TRBD2; j_call: TRBJ2-1; clone_size: -; v_call: TRBV11-2; cdr3_nt: TGTGCCAGCAGCTTGGGGACTAGCGGGTTGGATGAGCAGTTCTTC; cdr3_aa: CASSLGTSGLDEQFF
d_call: -; j_call: TRBJ2-7; clone_size: -; v_call: TRBV7-9; cdr3_nt: TGTGCCAGCAGCATAAGAGGAGGGGACCGATCCTACGAGCAGTACTTC; cdr3_aa: CASSIRGGDRSYEQYF
d_call: -; j_call: TRBJ2-7; clone_size: -; v_call: TRBV19; cdr3_nt: TGTGCCGGAGGGCCTTACGAGCAGTACTTC; cdr3_aa: CAGGPYEQYF
d_call: -; j_call: TRBJ2-7; clone_size: -; v_call: TRBV6-1; cdr3_nt: TGTGCCAGCATCCCCGGATTAATAGCCACCGAGCAGTACTTC; cdr3_aa: CASIPGLIATEQYF
d_call: -; j_call: TRBJ2-2; clone_size: few; v_call: TRBV7-3; cdr3_nt: TGTGCCAGCAGCTGGGAACAGGGTGAGGAGCTGTTTTTT; cdr3_aa: CASSWEQGEELFF
d_call: TRBD1; j_call: TRBJ2-1; clone_size: -; v_call: TRBV19; cdr3_nt: TGTGCCAGTAGTATCTTGACAGGGGACTACAATGAGCAGTTCTTC; cdr3_aa: CASSILTGDYNEQFF
d_call: TRBD2; j_call: TRBJ2-5; clone_size: -; v_call: TRBV4-1; cdr3_nt: TGCGCCAGCAGCCAAGCGGTCGCTTCGGTGGGACTAGCCCGCCGTGAGGCCCAGTACTTC; cdr3_aa: CASSQAVASVGLARREAQYF
d_call: -; j_call: TRBJ2-1; clone_size: -; v_call: TRBV11-3; cdr3_nt: TGTGCCAGCAGCTTAGTCGGTTCCTACAATGAGCAGTTCTTC; cdr3_aa: CASSLVGSYNEQFF
d_call: -; j_call: TRBJ2-2; clone_size: few; v_call: TRBV6-1; cdr3_nt: TGTGCCAGCAGTAGTTCACTAGCAGTTGGGGAGCTGTTTTTT; cdr3_aa: CASSSSLAVGELFF
d_call: -; j_call: TRBJ2-7; clone_size: -; v_call: TRBV7-8; cdr3_nt: TGTGCCAGCAGCTTAGGGCGGGAAACAACCTACGAGCAGTACTTC; cdr3_aa: CASSLGRETTYEQYF
d_call: TRBD2; j_call: TRBJ2-1; clone_size: once; v_call: TRBV30; cdr3_nt: TGTGCCTGGAGTATCTCCGGGACCCCGGGGGGCAATGAGCAGTTCTTC; cdr3_aa: CAWSISGTPGGNEQFF
d_call: -; j_call: TRBJ1-2; clone_size: -; v_call: TRBV5-6; cdr3_nt: TGTGCCAGCAGCCCCCGGGGGAGCTCCTATGGCTACACCTTC; cdr3_aa: CASSPRGSSYGYTF
d_call: -; j_call: TRBJ2-1; clone_size: -; v_call: TRBV19; cdr3_nt: TGTGCCAGCACCACTAGATTTGGGGCCTACAATGAGCAGTTCTTC; cdr3_aa: CASTTRFGAYNEQFF
d_call: -; j_call: TRBJ2-6; clone_size: -; v_call: TRBV15; cdr3_nt: TGTGCCACCAGCGCAACCCTGGAGGCCTCTGGGGCCAACGTCCTGACTTTC; cdr3_aa: CATSATLEASGANVLTF
d_call: -; j_call: TRBJ1-1; clone_size: -; v_call: TRBV28; cdr3_nt: TGTGCCAGCAGTTTGGGCGACAGAACCAACACTGAAGCTTTCTTT; cdr3_aa: CASSLGDRTNTEAFF
d_call: -; j_call: TRBJ2-1; clone_size: few; v_call: TRBV7-8; cdr3_nt: TGTGCCAGCAGCTTAGGGAGGAGGGTAAGCAATGAGCAGTTCTTC; cdr3_aa: CASSLGRRVSNEQFF
d_call: TRBD1; j_call: TRBJ1-1; clone_size: -; v_call: TRBV11-1; cdr3_nt: TGTGCCAGCAGCCACGACAGGGAGTTGGGCACTGAAGCTTTCTTT; cdr3_aa: CASSHDRELGTEAFF
d_call: TRBD1; j_call: TRBJ1-3; clone_size: -; v_call: TRBV18; cdr3_nt: TGTGCCAGCTCACCCGGGGCCTCCGGGACAGCCGGAAACACCATATATTTT; cdr3_aa: CASSPGASGTAGNTIYF
d_call: TRBD1; j_call: TRBJ2-4; clone_size: -; v_call: TRBV6-1; cdr3_nt: TGTGCCAGCAGTGTAGGGACAGCCATAGAGGTAGCCAAAAACATTCAGTACTTC; cdr3_aa: CASSVGTAIEVAKNIQYF
d_call: -; j_call: TRBJ2-7; clone_size: -; v_call: TRBV11-2; cdr3_nt: TGTGCCAGCAGCTTAGTAGTCTCAGCGGTATCTACCTACGAGCAGTACTTC; cdr3_aa: CASSLVVSAVSTYEQYF
d_call: TRBD1; j_call: TRBJ2-7; clone_size: few; v_call: TRBV7-6; cdr3_nt: TGTGCCAGCAGCCTCGGGACAGGGACCTACGAGCAGTACTTC; cdr3_aa: CASSLGTGTYEQYF
d_call: -; j_call: TRBJ2-1; clone_size: -; v_call: TRBV21-1; cdr3_nt: TGTGCCAGCAGCAATCCACTAGCGGGAGTTTGGGGCAATGAGCAGTTCTTC; cdr3_aa: CASSNPLAGVWGNEQFF
d_call: -; j_call: TRBJ2-7; clone_size: -; v_call: TRBV7-9; cdr3_nt: TGTGCCAGCAGCTTCCTCGGAGGGTCCACTAGCGAGCAGTACTTC; cdr3_aa: CASSFLGGSTSEQYF
d_call: TRBD2; j_call: TRBJ2-5; clone_size: -; v_call: TRBV4-1; cdr3_nt: TGCGCCAGCAGCCAGGGCCTGACTAGCGGGAGGGTGAAGACCCAGTACTTC; cdr3_aa: CASSQGLTSGRVKTQYF
d_call: TRBD1; j_call: TRBJ2-7; clone_size: -; v_call: TRBV7-9; cdr3_nt: TGTGCCAGCAGCTTATTAGGGGACAGGTCCTCCTACGAGCAGTACTTC; cdr3_aa: CASSLLGDRSSYEQYF
d_call: TRBD1; j_call: TRBJ2-5; clone_size: -; v_call: TRBV2; cdr3_nt: TGTGCCAGCAGTGATGGACAGGGTGACCAGACCCAGTACTTC; cdr3_aa: CASSDGQGDQTQYF
d_call: -; j_call: TRBJ2-5; clone_size: -; v_call: TRBV7-8; cdr3_nt: TGTGCCAGCAGCCCGAAACGGTTTCTACCCCAAGAGACCCAGTACTTC; cdr3_aa: CASSPKRFLPQETQYF
d_call: -; j_call: TRBJ1-4; clone_size: -; v_call: TRBV11-2; cdr3_nt: TGTGCCAGCAGCTTTTTTGAGAGTATGCGGGGGGATAATGAAAAACTGTTTTTT; cdr3_aa: CASSFFESMRGDNEKLFF
d_call: -; j_call: TRBJ2-1; clone_size: once; v_call: TRBV11-3; cdr3_nt: TGTGCCAGCAGCCGACCGGGATCCCTCCCCTACAATGAGCAGTTCTTC; cdr3_aa: CASSRPGSLPYNEQFF
d_call: -; j_call: TRBJ1-5; clone_size: -; v_call: TRBV7-2; cdr3_nt: TGTGCCAGCAGCTCAGGAAGGTATGATCAGCCCCAGCATTTT; cdr3_aa: CASSSGRYDQPQHF
d_call: -; j_call: TRBJ2-1; clone_size: -; v_call: TRBV28; cdr3_nt: TGTGCCAGCAGTGGGGGCACGGGTGCCCTCGGTGAGCAGTTCTTC; cdr3_aa: CASSGGTGALGEQFF
d_call: TRBD2; j_call: TRBJ2-7; clone_size: -; v_call: TRBV7-6; cdr3_nt: TGTGCCAGCAGCTCCGTAGCGGGAGCCGACGAGCAGTACTTC; cdr3_aa: CASSSVAGADEQYF
d_call: TRBD1; j_call: TRBJ1-1; clone_size: -; v_call: TRBV6-5; cdr3_nt: TGTGCCAGCAGCTTGGACAGGGGGAACACTGAAGCTTTCTTT; cdr3_aa: CASSLDRGNTEAFF
d_call: TRBD1; j_call: TRBJ1-1; clone_size: few; v_call: TRBV7-6; cdr3_nt: TGTGCCAGCAGCTTAGTGGACAGGGGGCATACTGAAGCTTTCTTT; cdr3_aa: CASSLVDRGHTEAFF
d_call: TRBD2; j_call: TRBJ2-3; clone_size: -; v_call: TRBV5-6; cdr3_nt: TGTGCCAGCAGCACGCCGGGACTAGCGGGAGGGCCGGGCACAGATACGCAGTATTTT; cdr3_aa: CASSTPGLAGGPGTDTQYF
d_call: TRBD1; j_call: TRBJ2-5; clone_size: -; v_call: TRBV6-5; cdr3_nt: TGTGCCAGCAGTATTGGACAGGGAGAGACCCAGTACTTC; cdr3_aa: CASSIGQGETQYF
d_call: TRBD2; j_call: TRBJ2-2; clone_size: -; v_call: TRBV2; cdr3_nt: TGTGCCAGCGGTAGCGGGGCCGGGGAGCTGTTTTTT; cdr3_aa: CASGSGAGELFF
d_call: -; j_call: TRBJ2-7; clone_size: once; v_call: TRBV5-4; cdr3_nt: TGTGCCAGCAGTTATAGCTCCTACGAGCAGTACTTC; cdr3_aa: CASSYSSYEQYF
d_call: TRBD1; j_call: TRBJ2-7; clone_size: -; v_call: TRBV29-1; cdr3_nt: TGCAGCGCCGACTTCCGGGACAGCTCCTACGAGCAGTACTTC; cdr3_aa: CSADFRDSSYEQYF
d_call: -; j_call: TRBJ1-5; clone_size: few; v_call: TRBV27; cdr3_nt: TGTGCCAGCAGTCCGGACCACTTGGGGGGGATCAATCAGCCCCAGCATTTT; cdr3_aa: CASSPDHLGGINQPQHF
d_call: TRBD2; j_call: TRBJ2-1; clone_size: once; v_call: TRBV4-1; cdr3_nt: TGCGCCAGCAGCCGACCCCTAGCGGGAGAGACGGGCAATGAGCAGTTCTTC; cdr3_aa: CASSRPLAGETGNEQFF